These T cell receptor beta chains were read from a single sample in a study of metastatic and nonmetastatic thyroid tumors. Using MiXCR, TCRdb re-called clones from the PCR reads. In the table there are about 20,000 clones, less than 35% of which are singletons. Sequenced: blood. The source is a female donor with papillary thyroid cancer or a benign thyroid nodule (not recorded which). Some clones in this sample may be carry-over from other donors' samples. CDR3s include the opening cysteine and the closing phenylalanine or tryptophan. A D gene is named only where the DNA matches it firmly. A clone size is listed for some rows: how often the clone was seen (once, few, many), or a class if it is expanded.

J,V,D,size,CDR3,DNA
TRBJ1-6,TRBV14,TRBD1,many,CASSQVGGQPNSPLHF,TGTGCCAGCAGCCAAGTTGGGGGACAGCCGAATTCACCCCTCCACTTT
TRBJ2-7,TRBV30,NA,NA,CAWRGYYEQYF,TGTGCCTGGAGGGGGTACTACGAGCAGTACTTC
TRBJ2-5,TRBV9,NA,many,CASSVGSAGAETQYF,TGTGCCAGCAGCGTAGGATCAGCCGGGGCGGAGACCCAGTACTTC
TRBJ1-3,TRBV6-1,NA,NA,CASYRGNTIYF,TGTGCCAGCTACAGGGGAAACACCATATATTTT
TRBJ1-6,TRBV30,NA,NA,CAWTRDPTNSPLHF,TGTGCCTGGACCCGGGACCCAACAAATTCACCCCTCCACTTT
TRBJ2-7,TRBV5-1,TRBD2,medium-sized,CASSFGLAGSYEQYF,TGCGCCAGCAGCTTCGGACTAGCGGGGTCCTACGAGCAGTACTTC
TRBJ2-5,TRBV7-7,TRBD2,NA,CASSLGRTKGGTKYF,TGTGCTAGCAGCTTAGGGCGAACCAAGGGAGGGACCAAGTACTTC
TRBJ2-3,TRBV9,NA,many,CASSETGTGTDTQYF,TGTGCCAGCAGCGAGACAGGGACTGGCACAGATACGCAGTATTTT
TRBJ2-1,TRBV20-1,TRBD2,many,CSALLAGPQQIYNEQFF,TGCAGTGCCTTACTAGCGGGGCCTCAACAAATCTACAATGAGCAGTTCTTC
TRBJ1-6,TRBV6-1,NA,few,CASSPNPGLDSPLHF,TGTGCCAGCAGCCCGAATCCAGGGCTCGATTCACCCCTCCACTTT
TRBJ1-3,TRBV4-1,NA,medium-sized,CASSQQSLTVAGNTIYF,TGCGCCAGCAGCCAACAAAGTCTCACAGTTGCTGGAAACACCATATATTTT
TRBJ1-2,TRBV6-1,TRBD1,few,CASSGDSWNGYTF,TGTGCCAGCAGTGGGGACAGTTGGAATGGCTACACCTTC
TRBJ1-5,TRBV6-5,NA,NA,CASSYYRYQPQHF,TGTGCCAGCAGTTATTACAGGTATCAGCCCCAGCATTTT
TRBJ1-2,TRBV25-1,NA,NA,CASSEGGTRGFYGYTF,TGTGCCAGCAGTGAGGGGGGGACTCGTGGCTTCTATGGCTACACCTTC
TRBJ1-3,TRBV6-5,NA,medium-sized,CASSYRAEGGGNTIYF,TGTGCCAGCAGTTACCGAGCGGAGGGTGGAGGAAACACCATATATTTT
TRBJ2-1,TRBV20-1,NA,NA,CSARDPQYFGNEQFF,NA
TRBJ1-6,TRBV7-2,NA,NA,CASSPQGVNSPLHF,TGTGCCAGCAGCCCCCAAGGGGTAAATTCACCCCTCCACTTT
TRBJ1-2,TRBV6-1,TRBD1,few,CASSRQGGNGYTF,TGTGCCAGCAGTCGTCAGGGGGGCAATGGCTACACCTTC
TRBJ2-3,TRBV5-1,NA,NA,CASSLAVGIDGDTQYF,TGCGCCAGCAGCTTGGCCGTAGGGATAGACGGAGATACGCAGTATTTT
TRBJ1-2,TRBV2,NA,many,CASRIPGTDFYGYTF,TGTGCCAGCAGGATACCCGGGACGGATTTCTATGGCTACACCTTC
TRBJ2-1,TRBV28,NA,many,CASSSGRYNEQFF,TGTGCCAGCAGTTCTGGGAGATACAATGAGCAGTTCTTC
TRBJ1-4,TRBV6-1,NA,NA,CASSLSLENANEKLFF,TGTGCCAGCAGTCTTTCCTTAGAAAACGCTAATGAAAAACTGTTTTTT
TRBJ2-1,TRBV4-2,TRBD2,NA,CASSQEASGAYNEQFF,TGTGCCAGCAGCCAAGAAGCGAGCGGGGCCTACAATGAGCAGTTCTTC